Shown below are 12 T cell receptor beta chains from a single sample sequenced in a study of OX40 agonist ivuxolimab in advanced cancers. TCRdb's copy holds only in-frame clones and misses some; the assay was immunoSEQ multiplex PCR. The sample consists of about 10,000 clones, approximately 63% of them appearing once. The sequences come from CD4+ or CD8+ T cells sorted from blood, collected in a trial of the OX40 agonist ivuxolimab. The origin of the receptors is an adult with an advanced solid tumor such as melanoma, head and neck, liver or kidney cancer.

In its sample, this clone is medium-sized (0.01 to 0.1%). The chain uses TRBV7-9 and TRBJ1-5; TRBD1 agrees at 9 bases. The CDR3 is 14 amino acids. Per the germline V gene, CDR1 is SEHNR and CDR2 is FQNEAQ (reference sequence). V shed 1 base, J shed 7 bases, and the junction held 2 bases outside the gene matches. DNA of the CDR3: TGTGCCAGCAGCTTAGGGACAGGGGAACAGCCCCAGCATTTT. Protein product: CASSLGTGEQPQHF.

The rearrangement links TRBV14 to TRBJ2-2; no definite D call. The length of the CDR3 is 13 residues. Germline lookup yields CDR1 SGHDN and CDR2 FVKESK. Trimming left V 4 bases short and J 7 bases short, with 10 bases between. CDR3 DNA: TGTGCCAGCAGCCCCGCCTCGAACGGGGAGCTGTTTTTT. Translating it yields CASSPASNGELFF.

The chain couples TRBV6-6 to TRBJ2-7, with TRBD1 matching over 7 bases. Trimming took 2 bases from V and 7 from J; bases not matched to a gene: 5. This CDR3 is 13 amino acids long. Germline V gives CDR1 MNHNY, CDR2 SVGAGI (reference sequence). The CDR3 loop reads CASSYTHRGEQYF. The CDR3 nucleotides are TGTGCCAGCAGTTACACCCACAGGGGTGAGCAGTACTTC.

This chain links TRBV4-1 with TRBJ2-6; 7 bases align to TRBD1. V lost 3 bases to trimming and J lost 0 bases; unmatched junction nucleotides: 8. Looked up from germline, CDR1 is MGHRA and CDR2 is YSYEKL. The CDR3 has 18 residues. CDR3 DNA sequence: TGCGCCAGCAGCCAGACCCGGACAGGCCACTCTGGGGCCAACGTCCTGACTTTC. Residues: CASSQTRTGHSGANVLTF.

The CDR3 DNA follows: TGTGCCAGTAGTATGCTTCGCGGGATTTACAATGAGCAGTTCTTC. Translating it yields CASSMLRGIYNEQFF. The rearrangement joins TRBV19 to TRBJ2-1; D is possibly TRBD2 (6 bases). Deletions cut 3 bases from V and 4 bases from J, with 13 bases between. Germline values: CDR1 LNHDA, CDR2 SQIVND (reference sequence). CDR3 size: 15 residues.

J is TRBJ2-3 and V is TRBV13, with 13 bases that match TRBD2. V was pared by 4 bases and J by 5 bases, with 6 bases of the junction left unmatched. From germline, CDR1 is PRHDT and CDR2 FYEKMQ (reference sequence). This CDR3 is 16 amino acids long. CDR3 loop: CASSSSTSGRQDTQYF. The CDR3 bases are TGTGCCAGCAGCTCGTCGACTAGCGGGAGGCAAGATACGCAGTATTTT. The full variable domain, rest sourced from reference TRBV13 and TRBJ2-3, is AAGVIQSPRHLIKEKRETATLKCYPIPRHDTVYWYQQGPGQDPQFLISFYEKMQSDKGSIPDRFSAQQFSDYHSELNMSSLELGDSALYFCASSSSTSGRQDTQYFGPGTRLTVL.

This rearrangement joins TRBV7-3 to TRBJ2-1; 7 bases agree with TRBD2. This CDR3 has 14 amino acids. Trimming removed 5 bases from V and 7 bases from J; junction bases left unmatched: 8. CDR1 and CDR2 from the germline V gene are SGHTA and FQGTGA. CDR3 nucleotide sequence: TGTGCCAGCAGCCGAAGCGGGACTTTTAATGAGCAGTTCTTC. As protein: CASSRSGTFNEQFF.

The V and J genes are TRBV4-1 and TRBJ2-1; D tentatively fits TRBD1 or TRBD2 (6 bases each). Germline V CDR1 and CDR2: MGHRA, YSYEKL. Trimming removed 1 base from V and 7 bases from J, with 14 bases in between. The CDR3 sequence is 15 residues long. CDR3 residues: CASSQGSLGGNEQFF. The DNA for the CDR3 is TGCGCCAGCAGCCAAGGTTCTCTAGGGGGGAATGAGCAGTTCTTC.

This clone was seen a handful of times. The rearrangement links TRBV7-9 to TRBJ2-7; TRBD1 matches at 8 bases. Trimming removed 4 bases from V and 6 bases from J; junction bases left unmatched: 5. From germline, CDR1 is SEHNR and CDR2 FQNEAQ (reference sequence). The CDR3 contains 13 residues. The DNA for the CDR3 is TGTGCCAGCAGCTCCGGACAGGGTGGCGAGCAGTACTTC. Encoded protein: CASSSGQGGEQYF. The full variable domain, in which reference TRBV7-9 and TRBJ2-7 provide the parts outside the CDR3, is DTGVSQNPRHKITKRGQNVTFRCDPISEHNRLYWYRQTLGQGPEFLTYFQNEAQLEKSRLLSDRFSAERPKGSFSTLEIQRTEQGDSAMYLCASSSGQGGEQYFGPGTRLTVT.

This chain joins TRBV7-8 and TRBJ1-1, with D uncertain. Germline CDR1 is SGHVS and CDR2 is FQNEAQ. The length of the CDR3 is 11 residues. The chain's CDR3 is CAAGWNTEAFF. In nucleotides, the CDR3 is TGTGCAGCCGGGTGGAACACTGAAGCTTTCTTT.

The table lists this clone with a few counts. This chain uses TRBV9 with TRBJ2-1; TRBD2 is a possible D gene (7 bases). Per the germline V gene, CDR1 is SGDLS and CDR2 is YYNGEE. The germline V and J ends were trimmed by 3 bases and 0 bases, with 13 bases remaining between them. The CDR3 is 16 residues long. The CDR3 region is CASSAPGGGSYNEQFF. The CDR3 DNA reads TGTGCCAGCAGCGCCCCGGGGGGCGGCTCCTACAATGAGCAGTTCTTC.

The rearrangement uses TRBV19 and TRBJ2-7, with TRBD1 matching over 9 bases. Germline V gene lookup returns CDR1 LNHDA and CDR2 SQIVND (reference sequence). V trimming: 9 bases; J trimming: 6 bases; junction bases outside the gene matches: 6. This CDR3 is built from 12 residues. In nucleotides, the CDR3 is TGTGCCAGCGGACAGGGGTCGGCCGAGCAGTACTTC. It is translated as CASGQGSAEQYF.